This T cell receptor (beta chain) is drawn from a study of blood T cell repertoires in COVID-19. About the research overall: Italy, Spain and the United States were the sources of the convalescent and acute COVID-19 samples. PBMCs, B-cell-depleted T cells, or T cells provided the cDNA or gDNA that made up the material.

In the authors' methods: Estimation of nucleated cell counts relied on the amplification of reference gene primers. Measured with immunoSEQ multiplex PCR; TCRdb has only the in-frame clones, and not every one. V and J calls and clone size follow that table, whereas D and trimming were derived from the DNA. In the table there are about 280,000 clones, 85% of which are singletons. Trimming left V 0 bases short and J 1 base short, with 10 bases between. CDR1 is KGHDR, CDR2 SFDVKD, per germline. The CDR3 runs 16 residues. The sequencing sample was made of PBMCs or T cells enriched from blood (not recorded which). The sequence came from a woman aged 50 to 65 who had recovered from COVID-19. The chain couples TRBV24-1 to TRBJ2-3; perhaps TRBD2 as D (5 bases). The CDR3 bases are TGTGCCACCAGTGATTTGCATCGGGGTGGCACAGATACGCAGTATTTT. Translated, it gives CATSDLHRGGTDTQYF.